A selection of T cell receptor beta chains follows, all from one sample in a study of graft-versus-host responses after intestinal transplantation. The data were produced by immunoSEQ multiplex PCR, yet TCRdb's version contains in-frame clones alone and is incomplete. The repertoire holds approximately 89,000 clones, with 80% to 95% as singletons. Sequencing was performed on PBMCs, taken roughly 68 weeks after intestinal transplant. These receptors all stem from a human patient who received an intestinal transplant, so some T cells may come from the graft donor. Each CDR3 is given with its conserved first and last residue. Rows give clone size only sometimes, using once, few, many, or a class for an expanded clone.

v_gene	j_gene	abundance	CDR3aa
TRBV10-1	TRBJ2-7	.	CASSELGGTYEQYF
TRBV29-1	TRBJ2-3	.	CSFGAGVTQYF
TRBV4-2	TRBJ1-1	.	CASSHPSGNTEAFF
TRBV5-4	TRBJ2-7	few	CASSPGTPSSYEQYF
TRBV25-1	TRBJ2-1	.	CASTYRDNEQFF
TRBV18	TRBJ2-6	.	CASSPSSGANVLTF
TRBV19	TRBJ2-2	.	CASRDRAPGELFF
TRBV7-2	TRBJ1-2	.	CASSSTGYGYTF
TRBV19	TRBJ1-2	.	CASSRGSGYGYTF
TRBV30	TRBJ1-2	.	CAWSVLRGTNYGYTF
TRBV9	TRBJ1-4	.	CASSPRDRGEKLFF
TRBV5-4	TRBJ2-1	.	CASSSGGSYNEQFF
TRBV7-8	TRBJ1-1	.	CASSFGAGEAFF
TRBV19	TRBJ1-6	.	CASRDGSYNSPLHF